The source of this TCR beta chain is a study of vaccination and CD4 T cells after COVID-19. Regarding treatment: approximately 9-day PBMC culture with coronavirus spike peptide pools or control peptides (ViraFEST assay). The CDR3 runs 15 residues. After removal of 1 base from V and 3 bases from J, the junction contained 5 bases not matched to a gene. Germline CDR1 is SGHRS and CDR2 is YFSETQ. Cultured CD4+ T cells had their DNA profiled by the Oncomine TCR Beta short-read assay. Genomic DNA was isolated from cultured CD4+ T cells. MiXCR was run by TCRdb on the PCR reads, yielding one entry per CDR3 protein. The sample records over 10,000 distinct CDR3 sequences, 50% to 65% being singletons. Concerning this clonotype itself: Its specificity is unknown.

The starting material was cultured CD4+ T cells from blood, obtained after SARS-CoV-2 vaccination. The TCR was taken from a human donor with COVID-19. The chain carries TRBV5-1 and TRBJ2-7; 9 positions agree with TRBD1. The CDR3 sequence is CASSLPTGGGYEQYF. For the CDR3, the DNA is TGCGCCAGCAGCTTGCCGACAGGGGGTGGCTACGAGCAGTACTTC. Filled out from reference TRBV5-1 and TRBJ2-7, the complete variable domain reads KAGVTQTPRYLIKTRGQQVTLSCSPISGHRSVSWYQQTPGQGLQFLFEYFSETQRNKGNFPGRFSGRQFSNSRSEMNVSTLELGDSALYLCASSLPTGGGYEQYFGPGTRLTVT.